Included here is one T cell receptor (beta chain) sequence, with context. As yet, its antigen is unknown. This CDR3 region has 16 residues. Germline CDR1 LGHDT, CDR2 YNNKEL (reference sequence). Between the trimmed V and J ends, which lost 6 bases and 2 bases, there was a span of 17 bases. The source of the sample is a study of T cell responses to AZD1222 COVID-19 vaccine. Points from the study as a whole: The breadth and depth of Spike-specific TCRs increased once two AZD1222 doses had been given. The CD4 TCRs associated with vaccination extended across spike and predominated at 160-218 and 743-854. White British donors predominated, females outnumbered males, and clonal diversity was possibly underestimated.

Here immunoSEQ multiplex PCR was the method, and the copy in TCRdb shows in-frame clones only, minus some. The top ten clones hold approximately 0.69% of a sample with 150,000 to 200,000 clones, roughly 94% of them seen once. Sample: peripheral blood, taken on day 0 of AZD1222 vaccination. The clonotype was recovered from an adult in good health. V and J are TRBV3-1 (or the pseudogene TRBV3-2) and TRBJ1-5; D gene ambiguous. The CDR3 here is CASSPRRTGGNQPQHF. DNA of the CDR3: TGTGCCAGCAGTCCGAGACGAACCGGGGGCAATCAGCCCCAGCATTTT.